This T cell receptor (beta chain) is from a study of regulatory and conventional T cells in RAG deficiency. The sorted conventional CD4+ T cells were CD25-low and CD127-high, with genomic DNA sequenced. Findings and limits, study-wide: Shannon entropy was markedly lower and Simpson indices higher in RAG-deficient patients than control T-cell subsets. Patient subsets had shorter CDR3s; Omenn Treg-Tconv overlap exceeded 85%. Sorted Omenn CD25-high CD127-low cells may not be bona fide Tregs.

Only in-frame clones appear in the TCRdb table, and some are missing; sequencing was by immunoSEQ multiplex PCR. The sample includes under 25,000 clones, almost 96% of them seen just once. The V gene end was trimmed by 0 bases and the J gene end by 6 bases; junction bases not matched to a gene: 3. Germline CDR1 and CDR2: SGHRS and YFSETQ. This CDR3 region has 15 residues. About this clone: As yet, its antigen is unknown.

The data also belong to a second study, concerning regulatory T cells. From that second work: The primer mix had 52 TRBV and 13 TRBJ primers. Skewed V and J usage and few unique V-J pairs marked patient repertoires, most in Tregs.

The receptor was derived from a human donor in good health. The gene calls are TRBV5-1 and TRBJ2-1, with TRBD2 identical over 10 bases. Sequenced: CD25- CD4+ T cells sorted from blood. In DNA, the CDR3 is TGCGCCAGCAGCTTGGGCAGCGGGGGGGCCAATGAGCAGTTCTTC. It encodes CASSLGSGGANEQFF. Drawing the rest from reference TRBV5-1 and TRBJ2-1, the complete variable domain is KAGVTQTPRYLIKTRGQQVTLSCSPISGHRSVSWYQQTPGQGLQFLFEYFSETQRNKGNFPGRFSGRQFSNSRSEMNVSTLELGDSALYLCASSLGSGGANEQFFGPGTRLTVL.